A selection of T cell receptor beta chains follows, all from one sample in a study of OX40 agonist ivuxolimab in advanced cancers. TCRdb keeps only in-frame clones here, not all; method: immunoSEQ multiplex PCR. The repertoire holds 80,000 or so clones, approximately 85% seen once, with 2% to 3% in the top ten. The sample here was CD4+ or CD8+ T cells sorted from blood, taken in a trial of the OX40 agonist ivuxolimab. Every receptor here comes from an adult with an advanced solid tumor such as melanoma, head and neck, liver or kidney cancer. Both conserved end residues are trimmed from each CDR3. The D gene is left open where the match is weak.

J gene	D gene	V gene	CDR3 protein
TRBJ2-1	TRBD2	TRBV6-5	ASSLAGGRNEQF
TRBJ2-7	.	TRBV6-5	ASSSSDVGKQY
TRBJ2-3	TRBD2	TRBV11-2	ASSRVGLSGGPIRDTQY
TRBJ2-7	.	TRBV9	ASSVDGDGGIDEQY
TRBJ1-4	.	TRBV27	ASSSSWSNEKLF
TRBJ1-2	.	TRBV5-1	ASSSSAGTNYGYT
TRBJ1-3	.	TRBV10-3	AISREGLGNTIY
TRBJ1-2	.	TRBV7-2	ASSLNGQGYT
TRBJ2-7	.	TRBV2	ASSGDGGHYEQY
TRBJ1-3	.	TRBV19	ASSIAGNTIY
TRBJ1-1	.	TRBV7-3	ASSQGRENTEAF
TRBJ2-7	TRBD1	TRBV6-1	ASSDPRQGELTYEQY
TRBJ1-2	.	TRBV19	ASSPERRSPNYGYT
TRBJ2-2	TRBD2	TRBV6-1	ASSPTSAEIGELF
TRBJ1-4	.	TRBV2	ASSGRGNNEKLF
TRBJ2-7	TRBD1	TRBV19	ASRQGSYEQY
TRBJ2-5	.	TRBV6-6	ASRGGQQETQY
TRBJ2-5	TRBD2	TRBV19	ASSPGLVLETQY
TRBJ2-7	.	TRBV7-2	ASSLNGGSSSYEQY
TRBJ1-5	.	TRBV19	ASSKSGRFQPQH
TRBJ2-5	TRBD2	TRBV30	AWSRLASEETQY
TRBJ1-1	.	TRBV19	ASSHGGGMNTEAF
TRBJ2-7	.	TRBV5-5	ASSRAGHQSTPEQY
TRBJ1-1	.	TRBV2	ARRAQGNTEAF
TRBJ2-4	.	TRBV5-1	ASSLDGTGGKNIQY
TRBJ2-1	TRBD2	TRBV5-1	ASSLVTGTSYDNEQF
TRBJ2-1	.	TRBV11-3	ASSPGDAYNEQF
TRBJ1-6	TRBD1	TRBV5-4	ASSTDRVANSPLH
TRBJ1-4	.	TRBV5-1	ASRFRDGEKLF
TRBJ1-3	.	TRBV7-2	ASSPGYSGNTIY
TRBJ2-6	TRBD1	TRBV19	ASSILGTGGARANVLT
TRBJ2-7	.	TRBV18	ASSPGAIEQY
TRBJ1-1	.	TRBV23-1	ASRTPSRTEAF
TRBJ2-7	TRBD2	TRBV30	AWSVEAGGYYEQY
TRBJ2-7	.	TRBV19	ASSRLGDVSYEQY
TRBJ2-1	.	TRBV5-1	ASSLVWTSSYNEQF
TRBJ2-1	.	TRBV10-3	AISESGVGEQF
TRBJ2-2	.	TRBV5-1	ASSLAEGLIPGELF
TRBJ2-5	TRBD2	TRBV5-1	ASSLSGGSQETQY
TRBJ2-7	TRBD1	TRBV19	ASSIDREAYEQY